These T cell receptor beta chains were read from a single sample in a study of blood T cell repertoires in COVID-19. This table comes from immunoSEQ multiplex PCR, and its TCRdb copy is limited to in-frame clones, with some not included. The table has 40,000 or so clones, around four fifths seen once. The sequenced material came from peripheral blood. The source of these receptors is a man aged 45 to 65 with active COVID-19. Each CDR3 is given with its conserved first and last residue. The order of the fields is V gene, D gene, clone size, J gene, CDR3 protein, CDR3 DNA. A D gene is named only where the DNA matches it firmly. The listing skips clone size in some rows; elsewhere it reads once, few, many or a size class.

v_gene: TRBV27; d_gene: TRBD1; abundance: -; j_gene: TRBJ2-3; CDR3aa: CASSSRTGGTDTQYF; CDR3nt: TGTGCCAGCAGTTCACGGACAGGGGGCACAGATACGCAGTATTTT
v_gene: TRBV24-1; d_gene: TRBD1; abundance: -; j_gene: TRBJ2-2; CDR3aa: CATSDRTGPNTGELFF; CDR3nt: TGTGCCACCAGTGATCGGACAGGCCCGAACACCGGGGAGCTGTTTTTT
v_gene: TRBV30; d_gene: -; abundance: -; j_gene: TRBJ2-1; CDR3aa: CAWSVRRGGYNEQFF; CDR3nt: TGTGCCTGGAGTGTACGCCGAGGGGGCTACAATGAGCAGTTCTTC
v_gene: TRBV6-5; d_gene: TRBD1; abundance: -; j_gene: TRBJ1-3; CDR3aa: CASSLTGGNSGNTIYF; CDR3nt: TGTGCCAGCAGTTTAACAGGGGGAAACTCTGGAAACACCATATATTTT
v_gene: TRBV19; d_gene: -; abundance: -; j_gene: TRBJ1-3; CDR3aa: CASSRFLNTIYF; CDR3nt: TGTGCCAGTAGTCGGTTCCTTAACACCATATATTTT
v_gene: TRBV3-1/TRBV3-2; d_gene: TRBD1; abundance: -; j_gene: TRBJ1-5; CDR3aa: CASSQGTGSNQPQHF; CDR3nt: TGTGCCAGCAGCCAAGGGACAGGTAGCAATCAGCCCCAGCATTTT
v_gene: TRBV28; d_gene: -; abundance: -; j_gene: TRBJ1-5; CDR3aa: CASSFFVGGYQPQHF; CDR3nt: TGTGCCAGCAGTTTCTTTGTCGGGGGGTATCAGCCCCAGCATTTT
v_gene: TRBV4-2; d_gene: TRBD2; abundance: few; j_gene: TRBJ2-3; CDR3aa: CASSQDFSGGADTQYF; CDR3nt: TGTGCCAGCAGCCAAGATTTTAGCGGGGGGGCAGATACGCAGTATTTT
v_gene: TRBV28; d_gene: TRBD2; abundance: -; j_gene: TRBJ2-7; CDR3aa: CASSPGGGRYEQYF; CDR3nt: TGTGCCAGCAGTCCAGGCGGGGGGCGGTACGAGCAGTACTTC
v_gene: TRBV24-1; d_gene: -; abundance: -; j_gene: TRBJ1-5; CDR3aa: CATSDGSANQPQHF; CDR3nt: TGTGCCACCAGTGATGGCAGCGCCAATCAGCCCCAGCATTTT